This T cell receptor (beta chain) was identified in a study of T-cell memory formation after mild COVID-19. The CDR3 has 14 amino acids. V lost 4 bases and J 1 base, leaving 7 bases between the germline ends. Looked up from germline, CDR1 is MDHEN and CDR2 is SYDVKM. TCRdb itself ran the 5' RACE reads through MiXCR, one entry per CDR3 protein. The sample has 200,000 to 250,000 distinct CDR3 sequences; over 15% are singletons. Sequencing was carried out using PBMCs or a T cell subset sorted from them (not recorded which). The clonotype originates from a man aged 18 to 30 who had mild COVID-19 (a few samples of this study predate the infection). Cell type and time point are not known. The J gene is TRBJ1-4, the V gene TRBV28; D is perhaps TRBD1 (6 bases). CDR3 in DNA: TGTGCCAGCAGTTCAGGGGAAACTAATGAAAAACTGTTTTTT. It translates to CASSSGETNEKLFF.